This TCR beta chain is from a study of T cells in Graves' hyperthyroidism and ophthalmopathy. J lost 4 bases, V lost 6 bases, and 8 bases had no gene match. Germline values: CDR1 MNHNS, CDR2 SASEGT. The CDR3 totals 15 residues. Authors of the study amplified TCR beta CDR3 regions from RNA transcripts. A set of HTBI primers served as the primers for a first-round RT-PCR of the TCR CDR3. TCRdb re-called the multiplex PCR reads through MiXCR, storing one row per CDR3 protein. The data contain roughly 240,000 distinct CDR3 sequences, about 15% of them singletons. V is TRBV6-1 and J is TRBJ2-4; 8 nucleotides line up with TRBD2. Sequencing input: blood. This receptor was obtained from a woman aged 18-29 years with Graves' ophthalmopathy. The CDR3 here is CASRPYSGAKNIQYF. As DNA, the CDR3 is TGTGCCAGCAGGCCGTATAGCGGGGCTAAAAACATTCAGTACTTC.